These 9 T cell receptor beta chains were sequenced from one sample in a study of OX40 agonist ivuxolimab in advanced cancers. Repertoires were generated with immunoSEQ multiplex PCR, while TCRdb's copy carries only in-frame clones and drops some. This sample has 55,000 to 80,000 clones, with roughly 90% found just once. The specimen was CD4+ or CD8+ T cells sorted from blood, collected in a trial of the OX40 agonist ivuxolimab. Every receptor here comes from an adult with an advanced solid tumor such as melanoma, head and neck, liver or kidney cancer.

The rearrangement links TRBV7-9 to TRBJ1-2, with a possible D match to TRBD1 (6 bases). The CDR3 totals 14 residues. V lost 1 base and J 8 bases, leaving 14 bases between the germline ends. CDR1 is SEHNR, CDR2 FQNEAQ, per germline (reference sequence). The CDR3 DNA reads as TGTGCCAGCAGCTTAGGAGCACATCAGGGGGGCTACACCTTC. This translates into CASSLGAHQGGYTF. Together with reference TRBV7-9 and TRBJ1-2, the CDR3 gives the full variable domain: DTGVSQNPRHKITKRGQNVTFRCDPISEHNRLYWYRQTLGQGPEFLTYFQNEAQLEKSRLLSDRFSAERPKGSFSTLEIQRTEQGDSAMYLCASSLGAHQGGYTFGSGTRLTVV.

The rearrangement uses TRBV27 and TRBJ2-2, with D uncertain. Germline V CDR1 and CDR2: MNHEY, SMNVEV (reference sequence). The CDR3 runs 13 residues. Trimming stripped 7 bases from V and 7 bases from J, with 13 bases between. The CDR3 loop reads CASTTYRIGELFF. CDR3 nucleotides: TGTGCCAGCACTACCTACCGGATCGGGGAGCTGTTTTTT.

The CDR3 nucleotides are TGTGCCAGCAGCTTATCAACGGGGGGTTACAATGAGCAGTTCTTC. Amino acid sequence: CASSLSTGGYNEQFF. The V gene is TRBV11-3, the J gene TRBJ2-1; TRBD2 matches 7 bases. The length of the CDR3 is 15 residues. V lost 2 bases, J lost 4 bases, and 5 bases stayed unmatched. Germline loops: CDR1 SGHNT, CDR2 YENEEA.

The V gene is TRBV5-1, the J gene TRBJ2-1; perhaps TRBD2 as D (6 bases). The CDR3 runs 16 residues. Trimming took 0 bases from V and 4 from J, leaving 14 bases between them. Germline CDR1 is SGHRS and CDR2 is YFSETQ. As DNA, the CDR3 is TGCGCCAGCAGCTTGGCCCCCAGCGGGCGGTACAATGAGCAGTTCTTC. Its translation is CASSLAPSGRYNEQFF.

The chain couples TRBV5-5 to TRBJ1-1, with TRBD1 matching over 8 bases. Germline V gives CDR1 SGHKS, CDR2 YYEKEE (reference sequence). The CDR3 is 13 residues long. With 2 bases clipped from V and 4 bases from J, the junction kept 1 base outside the gene matches. CDR3: CASSFDRGTEAFF. The CDR3 DNA reads as TGTGCCAGCAGCTTCGACAGGGGCACTGAAGCTTTCTTT.

This chain uses TRBV10-3 with TRBJ1-5; 9 nucleotides align to TRBD1. The junction had 8 bases not matched to a gene; V was cut back by 3 bases and J by 5 bases. The CDR3 spans 16 residues. The germline V gene encodes CDR1 ENHRY and CDR2 SYGVKD. CDR3 residues: CAISELSGQGYQPQHF. The CDR3 nucleotides read TGTGCCATCAGTGAACTATCGGGACAGGGATATCAGCCCCAGCATTTT.

The chain is built from TRBV10-1 and TRBJ2-2; D call uncertain. The CDR3 is 13 amino acids. Per germline, CDR1 WNHNN and CDR2 SYGVQD (reference sequence). V was shortened by 3 bases and J by 4 bases, with 6 bases between the two germline ends. The CDR3 region has the DNA TGCGCCAGCAGTGACCCAACCACCGGGGAGCTGTTTTTT. As protein: CASSDPTTGELFF.

This chain uses TRBV11-2 with TRBJ2-1; TRBD1 aligns across 7 bases. Losses at the gene ends were 0 bases for V and 4 bases for J; bases not matched to a gene: 9. The CDR3 loop spans 17 amino acids. Per the germline V gene, CDR1 is SGHAT and CDR2 is FQNNGV. CDR3 nucleotide sequence: TGTGCCAGCAGCTTAGATTATTGGGACAGACCTTACAATGAGCAGTTCTTC. Translation gives CASSLDYWDRPYNEQFF.

This clone was seen a few times. The rearrangement links TRBV18 to TRBJ2-7; weak D call: TRBD1 (6 bases). The length of the CDR3 is 13 residues. V was pared by 2 bases and J by 5 bases, with 10 bases between. Per germline, CDR1 KGHSH and CDR2 LQKENI. CDR3 protein: CASSPRQEDEQYF. CDR3 coding DNA: TGTGCCAGCTCACCAAGACAGGAGGACGAGCAGTACTTC. The full variable domain, in which reference TRBV18 and TRBJ2-7 provide the parts outside the CDR3, is NAGVMQNPRHLVRRRGQEARLRCSPMKGHSHVYWYRQLPEEGLKFMVYLQKENIIDESGMPKERFSAEFPKEGPSILRIQQVVRGDSAAYFCASSPRQEDEQYFGPGTRLTVT.